Included here is one T cell receptor beta chain sequence, with context. As yet, its antigen is unknown. V gave up 0 bases and J gave up 8 bases; unmatched junction bases: 9. The CDR3 is 16 amino acids. CDR1 SGHKS and CDR2 YYEKEE come from the germline V gene (reference sequence). The sample comes from a study of T cells after posttransplantation cyclophosphamide. Libraries were prepared by immunoSEQ multiplex PCR; TCRdb keeps only in-frame clonotypes and omits some of them. This table has more than 10,000 clones, around 86% appearing once. Overall study results and limits: Tissue-infiltrating T cells from skin or gut overlapped little with blood T cells. Recipient CMV seropositivity and CMV reactivation strongly tracked TRB clonality.

The related graft donor's blood sample was taken on the day of bone marrow donation. Sequencing used memory CD4+ T cells sorted from PBMCs. The sequence was collected from a man aged 45-60 years in good health, CMV-negative, and a related stem cell transplant donor. The rearrangement uses TRBV5-5 and TRBJ1-4; 8 bases align to TRBD1. The CDR3 here is CASSLAGGTGGEKLFF. The CDR3, as DNA: TGTGCCAGCAGCTTGGCCGGTGGGACAGGAGGCGAAAAACTGTTTTTT.